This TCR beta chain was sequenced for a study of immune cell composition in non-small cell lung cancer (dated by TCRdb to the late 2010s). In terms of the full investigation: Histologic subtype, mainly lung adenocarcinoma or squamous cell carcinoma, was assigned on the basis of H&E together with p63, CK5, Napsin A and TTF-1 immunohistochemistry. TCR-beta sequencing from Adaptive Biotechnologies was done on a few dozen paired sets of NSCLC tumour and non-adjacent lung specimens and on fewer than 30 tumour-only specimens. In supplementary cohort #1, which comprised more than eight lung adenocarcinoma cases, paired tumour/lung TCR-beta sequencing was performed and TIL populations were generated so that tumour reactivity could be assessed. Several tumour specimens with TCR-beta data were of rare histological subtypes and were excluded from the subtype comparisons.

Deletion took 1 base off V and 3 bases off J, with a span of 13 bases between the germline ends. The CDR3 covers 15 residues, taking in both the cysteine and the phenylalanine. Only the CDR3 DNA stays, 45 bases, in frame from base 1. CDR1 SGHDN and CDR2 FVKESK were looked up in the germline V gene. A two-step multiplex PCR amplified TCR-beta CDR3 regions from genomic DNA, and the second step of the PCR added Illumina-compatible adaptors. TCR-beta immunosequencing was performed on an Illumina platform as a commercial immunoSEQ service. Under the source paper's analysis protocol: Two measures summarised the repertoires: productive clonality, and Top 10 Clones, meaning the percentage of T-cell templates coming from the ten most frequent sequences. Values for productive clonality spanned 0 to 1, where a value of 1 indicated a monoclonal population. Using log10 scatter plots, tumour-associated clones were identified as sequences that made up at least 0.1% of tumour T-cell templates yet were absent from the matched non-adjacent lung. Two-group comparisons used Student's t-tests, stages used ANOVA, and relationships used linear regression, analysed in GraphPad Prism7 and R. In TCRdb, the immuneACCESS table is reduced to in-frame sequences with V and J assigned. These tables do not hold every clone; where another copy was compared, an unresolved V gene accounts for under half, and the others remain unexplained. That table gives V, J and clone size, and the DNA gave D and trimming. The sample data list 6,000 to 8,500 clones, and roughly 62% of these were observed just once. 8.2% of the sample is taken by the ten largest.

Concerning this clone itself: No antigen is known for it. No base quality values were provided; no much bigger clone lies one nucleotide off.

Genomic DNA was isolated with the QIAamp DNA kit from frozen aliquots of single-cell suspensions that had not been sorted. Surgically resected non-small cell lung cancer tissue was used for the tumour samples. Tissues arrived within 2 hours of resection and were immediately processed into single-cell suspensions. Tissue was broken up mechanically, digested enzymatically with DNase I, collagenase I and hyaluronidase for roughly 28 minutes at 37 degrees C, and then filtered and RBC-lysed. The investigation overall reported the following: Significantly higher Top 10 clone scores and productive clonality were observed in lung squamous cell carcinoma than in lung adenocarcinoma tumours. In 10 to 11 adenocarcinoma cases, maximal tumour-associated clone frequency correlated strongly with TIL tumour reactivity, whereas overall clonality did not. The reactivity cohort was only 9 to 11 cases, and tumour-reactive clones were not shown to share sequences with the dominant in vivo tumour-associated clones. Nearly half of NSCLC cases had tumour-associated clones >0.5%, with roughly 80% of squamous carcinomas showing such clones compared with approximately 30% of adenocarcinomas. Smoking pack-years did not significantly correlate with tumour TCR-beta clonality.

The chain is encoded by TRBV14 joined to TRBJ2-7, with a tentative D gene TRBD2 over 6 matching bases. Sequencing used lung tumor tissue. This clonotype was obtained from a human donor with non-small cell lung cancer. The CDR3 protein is CASSQVGSGYYEQYF. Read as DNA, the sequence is TGTGCCAGCAGCCAAGTGGGTAGCGGATACTACGAGCAGTACTTC.